A selection of T cell receptor beta chains follows, all from one sample in a study of CD8+ T cells in alopecia areata. Method: immunoSEQ multiplex PCR; TCRdb's copy keeps in-frame clones and lacks some. The sample consists of 100,000 to 120,000 clones, approximately 59% of them appearing once. The sample taken for sequencing was CD8+ T cells sorted from blood. Every receptor here comes from a human donor in good health. Each CDR3 is given with its conserved first and last residue. D genes are given only for firm matches. Rows give clone size only sometimes, using once, few, many, or a class for an expanded clone.

D gene: TRBD2
V gene: TRBV4-3
clone size: NA
J gene: TRBJ2-2
CDR3 DNA: TGCGCCAGCAGCCAATCCACAGCGGGGCCCTACGCCCCCACCGGGGAGCTGTTTTTT
CDR3 protein: CASSQSTAGPYAPTGELFF

D gene: NA
V gene: TRBV7-9
clone size: few
J gene: TRBJ2-5
CDR3 DNA: TGTGCCAGCAGCTTATTTATCGGCGGACAGCAAGAGACCCAGTACTTC
CDR3 protein: CASSLFIGGQQETQYF

D gene: TRBD2
V gene: TRBV2
clone size: NA
J gene: TRBJ2-3
CDR3 DNA: TGTGCCAGCAGTGACGAGCGGGGGGGCTTGACAGATACGCAGTATTTT
CDR3 protein: CASSDERGGLTDTQYF

D gene: TRBD1
V gene: TRBV2
clone size: NA
J gene: TRBJ2-7
CDR3 DNA: TGTGCCGGAGATACAGGGGGAAGCTCCTACGAGCAGTACTTC
CDR3 protein: CAGDTGGSSYEQYF

D gene: NA
V gene: TRBV5-8
clone size: few
J gene: TRBJ1-2
CDR3 DNA: TGTGCCAGCAGCTTTCGGGGGGGTTTCTATGGCTACACCTTC
CDR3 protein: CASSFRGGFYGYTF

D gene: NA
V gene: TRBV5-1
clone size: NA
J gene: TRBJ2-2
CDR3 DNA: TGCGCCAGCAGCTGGGAGTCCGGGGAGCTGTTTTTT
CDR3 protein: CASSWESGELFF

D gene: NA
V gene: TRBV30
clone size: NA
J gene: TRBJ1-1
CDR3 DNA: TGTGCCTGGAGTGGAGGCCTGGGGACTGAAGCTTTCTTT
CDR3 protein: CAWSGGLGTEAFF

D gene: TRBD2
V gene: TRBV9
clone size: NA
J gene: TRBJ2-5
CDR3 DNA: TGTGCCAGCAGCGTAAGCGGGAGGTACCAAGAGACCCAGTACTTC
CDR3 protein: CASSVSGRYQETQYF

D gene: TRBD1
V gene: TRBV5-6
clone size: NA
J gene: TRBJ2-3
CDR3 DNA: TGTGCCAGCAGAGACAACTCGGGACAGGGGAACACAGATACGCAGTATTTT
CDR3 protein: CASRDNSGQGNTDTQYF

D gene: TRBD2
V gene: TRBV28
clone size: many
J gene: TRBJ2-1
CDR3 DNA: TGTGCCAGCAGTGATTCGGGACTAGCGGACAATGAGCAGTTCTTC
CDR3 protein: CASSDSGLADNEQFF

D gene: TRBD1
V gene: TRBV4-3
clone size: NA
J gene: TRBJ2-5
CDR3 DNA: TGCGCCAGCAGCCAAGGGACAGGGCCGGGGGAGACCCAGTACTTC
CDR3 protein: CASSQGTGPGETQYF

D gene: TRBD1
V gene: TRBV13
clone size: NA
J gene: TRBJ1-2
CDR3 DNA: TGTGCCAGCAGCTTTCTGGGGACAGGTGGGGATGGCTACACCTTC
CDR3 protein: CASSFLGTGGDGYTF

D gene: TRBD2
V gene: TRBV29-1
clone size: few
J gene: TRBJ2-7
CDR3 DNA: TGCAGCGTTGAAGAAGGCCTAGCGGGGGCGACCTACGAGCAGTACTTC
CDR3 protein: CSVEEGLAGATYEQYF

D gene: TRBD2
V gene: TRBV14
clone size: NA
J gene: TRBJ2-5
CDR3 DNA: TGTGCCAGCAGCCTAGGACTAGCGGGGAGGAGAGAGACCCAGTACTTC
CDR3 protein: CASSLGLAGRRETQYF

D gene: NA
V gene: TRBV23-1
clone size: few
J gene: TRBJ2-5
CDR3 DNA: TGCGCCAGCAGTCGAACAGGGTACCAAGAGACCCAGTACTTC
CDR3 protein: CASSRTGYQETQYF

D gene: TRBD2
V gene: TRBV30
clone size: NA
J gene: TRBJ2-1
CDR3 DNA: TGTGCCTGGAGCATGGGACTAGCGGGGGGGACGACCTACAATGAGCAGTTCTTC
CDR3 protein: CAWSMGLAGGTTYNEQFF

D gene: NA
V gene: TRBV4-1
clone size: NA
J gene: TRBJ1-1
CDR3 DNA: TGCGCCAGCAGCTCCGGTGGGACTGAAGCTTTCTTT
CDR3 protein: CASSSGGTEAFF

D gene: TRBD1
V gene: TRBV29-1
clone size: NA
J gene: TRBJ2-1
CDR3 DNA: TGCAGCGTTCCGGGACAGGGAAACAATGAGCAGTTCTTC
CDR3 protein: CSVPGQGNNEQFF

D gene: NA
V gene: TRBV7-9
clone size: NA
J gene: TRBJ2-7
CDR3 DNA: TGTGCCAGCAGCTCAGATCCCGGGACTCCCGATCCGACCTACGAGCAGTACTTC
CDR3 protein: CASSSDPGTPDPTYEQYF

D gene: NA
V gene: TRBV10-2
clone size: NA
J gene: TRBJ2-7
CDR3 DNA: TGCGCCAGCATGGGGGCCATAACCGGCTACGAGCAGTACTTC
CDR3 protein: CASMGAITGYEQYF

D gene: NA
V gene: TRBV6-5
clone size: NA
J gene: TRBJ2-2
CDR3 DNA: TGTGCCAGCAGGCAGGGATCGAACACCGGGGAGCTGTTTTTT
CDR3 protein: CASRQGSNTGELFF

D gene: TRBD1
V gene: TRBV27
clone size: NA
J gene: TRBJ2-2
CDR3 DNA: TGTGCCAGCAGCCTGGACAGGGGGCGGACCGGGGAGCTGTTTTTT
CDR3 protein: CASSLDRGRTGELFF